Below are 6 T cell receptor beta chains sequenced from a single sample in a study of cytomegalovirus exposure and HLA in healthy donors. Primers for the PCR totalled 60 Vbeta and 13 Jbeta. Libraries were prepared by immunoSEQ multiplex PCR; TCRdb keeps only in-frame clonotypes and omits some of them. The sample lists 130,000 or so clones, about 8.5% occurring once. Sequencing used PBMCs. The receptors here all came from a man aged 35 to 55 in good health and CMV-seronegative.

Only a few counts were recorded for this clone. Other nucleotide sequences in the sample specify the same CDR3. This rearrangement joins TRBV5-4 to TRBJ2-3; 11 bases are shared with TRBD2. The germline V gene has CDR1 SGHNT and CDR2 YYREEE (reference sequence). J was trimmed by 4 bases and V by 2 bases; bases with no gene match: 3. The CDR3 is 15 residues long. CDR3 sequence reads: CASSLLAGAADTQYF. The CDR3 DNA sequence: TGTGCCAGCAGCTTACTAGCGGGGGCCGCAGATACGCAGTATTTT.

The chain employs TRBV6-1 and TRBJ2-7, with 7 bases matching TRBD2. This CDR3 comprises 12 residues. The V gene end was trimmed by 6 bases and the J gene end by 4 bases; junction bases not matched to a gene: 3. CDR1 MNHNS and CDR2 SASEGT come from the germline V gene. CDR3 nucleotides: TGTGCCAGCAGGGGGGGGGTGTACGAGCAGTACTTC. Translated, it gives CASRGGVYEQYF.

The genes are TRBV25-1 and TRBJ1-2; 7 bases map to TRBD1. V shed 6 bases and J 6 bases; nucleotides not matched to a gene: 7. The germline V gene has CDR1 MGHDK and CDR2 SYGVNS. This CDR3 is built from 13 residues. In DNA, the CDR3 is TGTGCCAGCAGAGAGACAGGGAGGAATGGCTACACCTTC. Protein: CASRETGRNGYTF.

This clone has just a few counts. The genes are TRBV4-1 and TRBJ2-5, with 9 bases identical to TRBD1. TRBJ2-7 explains the end of the DNA better; the J call may be wrong. The germline gives CDR1 MGHRA, CDR2 YSYEKL. This CDR3 is 14 amino acids long. The CDR3 loop reads CASSHRDRDDEQYF. For the CDR3, the DNA is TGCGCCAGCAGCCACCGGGACAGGGACGACGAGCAGTACTTC.

This clone was picked up a small number of times. CDR3 in DNA: TGTGCCAGCAGCTTCTGGAGGACGAACACTGAAGCTTTCTTT. Translating it yields CASSFWRTNTEAFF. The V and J genes are TRBV5-4 and TRBJ1-1, with D unresolved. Trimming stripped 2 bases from V and 1 base from J, with 9 bases between. The CDR3 covers 14 residues. In germline, CDR1 is SGHNT, CDR2 YYREEE (reference sequence).

The J gene is TRBJ2-1, the V gene TRBV27, with a tentative D call TRBD2 (7 bases). This CDR3 has 16 amino acids. Deletions cut 0 bases from V and 6 bases from J, with 15 bases between. Germline CDR1 and CDR2: MNHEY and SMNVEV (reference sequence). This CDR3 reads CASSLSVGGPGNEQFF. The CDR3 region has the DNA TGTGCCAGCAGTTTATCCGTGGGGGGGCCTGGCAATGAGCAGTTCTTC.